The 30 T cell receptor beta chains below come from one sample, sequenced in a study of T cell clusters in autoimmune cytopenias. TRB amplification used 250 ng of peripheral blood genomic DNA. TRB was amplified by touch-down multiplex PCR, primer pools A and B combined. From the multiplex PCR reads, TCRdb lists one entry per CDR3 protein and no DNA. The sample includes about 5,000 distinct CDR3 sequences. Sequencing used peripheral blood. The receptors originated from a human donor with an autoimmune cytopenia or autoimmune hepatitis (not recorded which).

V gene TRBV12-3 or TRBV12-4 combines with J gene TRBJ1-1. This CDR3 comprises 12 residues. The CDR3 is CASSPQGEGAFF.

This chain links TRBV10-3 with TRBJ1-2. The CDR3 has 14 amino acids. The germline V gene has CDR1 ENHRY and CDR2 SYGVKD. The CDR3 loop is CAISESTGIYGYTF.

According to its frequency, this clonotype is medium-sized. The rearrangement links TRBV6-5 to TRBJ1-4; the D call of TRBD1 rests on TCRdb alone, since no DNA is present to check it. The CDR3 runs to 14 residues. From germline, CDR1 is MNHEY and CDR2 SVGAGI. This CDR3 is CASSSGGGGEKLFF.

V gene TRBV7-9 combines with J gene TRBJ2-5; TCRdb's D gene call, TRBD1, goes unchecked for lack of DNA. Germline V gene sequence: CDR1 SEHNR, CDR2 FQNEAQ (reference sequence). The length of the CDR3 is 15 residues. CDR3: CASSTGQGRWETQYF.

In terms of frequency, this clonotype is medium-sized (0.01 to 0.1%). The rearrangement uses TRBV30 and TRBJ2-3; checking the TCRdb D call of TRBD2 is not possible without DNA. The CDR3 sequence is 15 residues long. Germline lookup yields CDR1 GTSNPN and CDR2 SVGIG (reference sequence). Here the CDR3 reads CALGTSGGAGDTQYF. Full variable domain (rest looked up from reference TRBV30 and TRBJ2-3): SQTIHQWPATLVQPVGSPLSLECTVEGTSNPNLYWYRQAAGRGLQLLFYSVGIGQISSEVPQNLSASRPQDRQFILSSKKLLLSDSGFYLCALGTSGGAGDTQYFGPGTRLTVL.

The V and J genes are TRBV5-6 and TRBJ2-1. Looked up from germline, CDR1 is SGHDT and CDR2 is YYEEEE. The CDR3 runs to 14 residues. This CDR3 reads CASSLAVNRNELFF.

By frequency, this clonotype registers medium-sized. The chain combines TRBV18 with TRBJ2-3. CDR1 and CDR2 (germline): KGHSH, LQKENI. The CDR3 has 12 residues. The CDR3 protein is CASSPQTDTQYF.

This clonotype is classed as medium-sized by frequency. The chain employs TRBV7-6 and TRBJ2-1; TCRdb returns TRBD1, unconfirmable since there is no DNA. The germline gives CDR1 SGHVS, CDR2 FNYEAQ. CDR3 length equals 16 residues. The CDR3 here is CASSLSPGIRQNEQFF.

The gene calls are TRBV5-4 and TRBJ1-4; TCRdb proposes TRBD1, but this gene call is untestable without DNA. From germline, CDR1 is SGHNT and CDR2 YYREEE (reference sequence). CDR3 length: 14 residues. The CDR3 is CASSLGVSPEKLFF. Full variable domain (outside the CDR3, taken from reference TRBV5-4 and TRBJ1-4): ETGVTQSPTHLIKTRGQQVTLRCSSQSGHNTVSWYQQALGQGPQFIFQYYREEENGRGNFPPRFSGLQFPNYSSELNVNALELDDSALYLCASSLGVSPEKLFFGSGTQLSVL.

By frequency, this clonotype registers medium-sized. The V gene is TRBV30, the J gene TRBJ1-5; the TCRdb D gene call, TRBD1, has no DNA to confirm it. The CDR3 totals 13 residues. Germline values: CDR1 GTSNPN, CDR2 SVGIG (reference sequence). This CDR3 reads CACQQGTNQPQHF.

Considering frequency, this clonotype is medium-sized. This chain joins TRBV5-6 and TRBJ1-2. Germline values: CDR1 SGHDT, CDR2 YYEEEE. The length of the CDR3 is 14 residues. Here the CDR3 reads CASSLAGQVYGYTF.

J is TRBJ2-7 and V is TRBV6-5; TCRdb returns TRBD1, unconfirmable since there is no DNA. Germline CDR1 reads MNHEY; CDR2 reads SVGAGI. This CDR3 is 15 amino acids long. CDR3 in amino acids: CASSYPQGGSYEQYF.

The V gene is TRBV6-6, the J gene TRBJ2-2; TCRdb proposes TRBD1, but this gene call is untestable without DNA. The germline V gene has CDR1 MNHNY and CDR2 SVGAGI (reference sequence). CDR3 length: 16 residues. CDR3 residues: CASTPTGTDGTGELFF.

V and J are TRBV7-9 and TRBJ2-3; without DNA, the TCRdb call of TRBD2 cannot be checked. This CDR3 has 16 residues. Germline assignment: CDR1 SEHNR and CDR2 FQNEAQ (reference sequence). CDR3 residues: CASSLDTSGNTDTQYF.

By frequency, this clonotype registers medium-sized (0.01 to 0.1%). V gene TRBV6-5 combines with J gene TRBJ1-2. The CDR3 loop spans 14 amino acids. Germline values: CDR1 MNHEY, CDR2 SVGAGI. CDR3 protein: CASSRTEANYGYTF.

This clonotype registers medium-sized by frequency. V gene TRBV19 combines with J gene TRBJ2-5. Germline CDR1 LNHDA, CDR2 SQIVND (reference sequence). The CDR3 is 14 residues long. The CDR3: CASSRGTQKETQYF.

This clonotype is medium-sized by frequency. V gene TRBV5-5 combines with J gene TRBJ1-1. The CDR3 is 13 amino acids. Germline assignment: CDR1 SGHKS and CDR2 YYEKEE (reference sequence). CDR3 region: CASSFGPDTEAFF. The whole variable domain, filled in from reference TRBV5-5 and TRBJ1-1, reads DAGVTQSPTHLIKTRGQQVTLRCSPISGHKSVSWYQQVLGQGPQFIFQYYEKEERGRGNFPDRFSARQFPNYSSELNVNALLLGDSALYLCASSFGPDTEAFFGQGTRLTVV.

By frequency, this clonotype registers medium-sized. The V and J genes are TRBV6-6 and TRBJ1-5. CDR3 length: 13 amino acids. Germline V CDR1 and CDR2: MNHNY, SVGAGI (reference sequence). Here the CDR3 reads CASSYGVEQPQHF.

V usage is TRBV12-3 or TRBV12-4 and J usage is TRBJ2-5; as DNA is missing, the TRBD1 call by TCRdb cannot be tested. The CDR3 loop spans 15 amino acids. The CDR3 spells CASTPEGGRGETQYF.

In terms of frequency, this clonotype is medium-sized. The chain combines TRBV29-1 with TRBJ1-5; TCRdb picks TRBD1, but there is no DNA to check that call. Germline V CDR1 and CDR2: SQVTM, ANQGSEA. The CDR3 sequence is 13 residues long. The chain's CDR3 is CSAVGTQSGPQHF.

This clonotype is medium-sized by frequency. The CDR3: CSVRANAVGTNEKLFF. The rearrangement links TRBV29-1 to TRBJ1-4. The CDR3 is made up of 16 amino acids. The V gene's germline CDR1 is SQVTM and CDR2 ANQGSEA.

The rearrangement links TRBV7-9 to TRBJ2-1; the TCRdb D gene call, TRBD2, has no DNA to confirm it. The germline gives CDR1 SEHNR, CDR2 FQNEAQ (reference sequence). CDR3 length equals 16 residues. CDR3 sequence: CASSLAPRLAGGEQFF.

The rearrangement links TRBV20-1 to TRBJ2-5; TCRdb picks TRBD2, but there is no DNA to check that call. Germline values: CDR1 DFQATT, CDR2 SNEGSKA (reference sequence). This CDR3 region has 13 residues. CDR3 region: CSARGTAQETQYF.

J is TRBJ2-1 and V is TRBV18; the D call of TRBD2 rests on TCRdb alone, since no DNA is present to check it. This CDR3 is built from 17 residues. Germline V gives CDR1 KGHSH, CDR2 LQKENI. CDR3 amino acids: CASSPRNSGGVYNEQFF. Variable domain in full (rest from reference TRBV18 and TRBJ2-1): NAGVMQNPRHLVRRRGQEARLRCSPMKGHSHVYWYRQLPEEGLKFMVYLQKENIIDESGMPKERFSAEFPKEGPSILRIQQVVRGDSAAYFCASSPRNSGGVYNEQFFGPGTRLTVL.

Measured by frequency, this clonotype is medium-sized. The chain joins TRBV5-4 to TRBJ2-3; the TRBD2 assignment by TCRdb is unverifiable without DNA. The CDR3 is 16 amino acids. The germline V gene encodes CDR1 SGHNT and CDR2 YYREEE (reference sequence). The CDR3 loop reads CASSLDGAGGPDTQYF.

Measured by frequency, this clonotype is hyperexpanded. The rearrangement joins TRBV5-6 to TRBJ1-2. The germline CDR1 and CDR2 sequences are SGHDT and YYEEEE. This CDR3 has 16 amino acids. The CDR3 spells CASSNGRFGGVTGYTF. The entire variable domain, with the rest obtained from reference TRBV5-6 and TRBJ1-2, is as follows: DAGVTQSPTHLIKTRGQQVTLRCSPKSGHDTVSWYQQALGQGPQFIFQYYEEEERQRGNFPDRFSGHQFPNYSSELNVNALLLGDSALYLCASSNGRFGGVTGYTFGSGTRLTVV.

The CDR3 here is CASSGQRNTEAFF. The J gene is TRBJ1-1, the V gene TRBV6-5; absent DNA, TCRdb's TRBD1 call cannot be checked. Germline V gene lookup returns CDR1 MNHEY and CDR2 SVGAGI. This CDR3 has 13 amino acids.

According to its frequency, this clonotype is medium-sized (0.01 to 0.1%). The V call is TRBV29-1, the J call TRBJ2-2; checking the TCRdb D call of TRBD1 is not possible without DNA. The germline V gene has CDR1 SQVTM and CDR2 ANQGSEA. This CDR3 spans 12 amino acids. This chain's CDR3 is CSANRGTGELFF.

CDR3 residues: CASNPKRGEAFF. The rearrangement joins TRBV19 to TRBJ1-1; TCRdb proposes TRBD1, but this gene call is untestable without DNA. Germline V CDR1 and CDR2: LNHDA, SQIVND (reference sequence). The CDR3 has 12 amino acids.

This clonotype counts as medium-sized (0.01 to 0.1%) by frequency. The rearrangement joins TRBV10-3 to TRBJ1-2; TCRdb designates TRBD1, a call that cannot be tested without DNA. Germline CDR1 reads ENHRY; CDR2 reads SYGVKD. The CDR3 contains 13 residues. The CDR3 protein is CAISETGQDGYTF.